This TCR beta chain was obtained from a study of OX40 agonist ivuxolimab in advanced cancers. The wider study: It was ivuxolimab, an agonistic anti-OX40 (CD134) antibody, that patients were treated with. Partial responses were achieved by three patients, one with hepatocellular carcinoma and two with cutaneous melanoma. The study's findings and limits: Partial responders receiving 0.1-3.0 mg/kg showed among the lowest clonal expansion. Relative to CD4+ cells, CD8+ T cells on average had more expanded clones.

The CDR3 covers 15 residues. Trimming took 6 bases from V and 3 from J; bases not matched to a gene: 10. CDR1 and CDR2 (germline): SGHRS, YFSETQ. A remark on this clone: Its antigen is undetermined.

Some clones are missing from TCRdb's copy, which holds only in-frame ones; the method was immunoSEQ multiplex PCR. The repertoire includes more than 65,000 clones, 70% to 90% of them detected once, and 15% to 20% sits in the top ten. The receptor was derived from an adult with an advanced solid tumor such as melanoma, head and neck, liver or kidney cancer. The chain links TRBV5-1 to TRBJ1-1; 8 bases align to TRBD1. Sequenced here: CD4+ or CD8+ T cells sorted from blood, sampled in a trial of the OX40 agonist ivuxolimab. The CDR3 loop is CASTLWYRGDTEAFF. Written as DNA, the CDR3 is TGCGCCAGCACCCTTTGGTACAGGGGGGACACTGAAGCTTTCTTT.